Reported below is one TCR beta chain. Its antigen is currently unknown. This entry comes from a study of shared clonotypes between healthy human individuals. The germline CDR1 and CDR2 sequences are SGHTA and FQGNSA. V shed 5 bases and J 8 bases; nucleotides not matched to a gene: 4. There are 14 residues in the CDR3. Authors' methods: ImmunoSEQ yielded junction-only sequences lacking quality scores, so filtering differed. Produced via immunoSEQ multiplex PCR; TCRdb's table is partial and in-frame only. That table supplies the V and J calls and clone size; D and trimming were determined from the DNA. The table includes about 2.4 million clones, around 90% detected once. Study observations and caveats: Memory subsets generally showed lower estimated richness than naive subsets.

This TCR was recovered from a man aged 18 to 29 in good health. The chain uses TRBV7-2 and TRBJ1-6; 9 bases fit TRBD1. The sample taken for sequencing was naive CD4+ T cells sorted from blood. Indicated subset: CD45RA+ positively selected. The CDR3 DNA follows: TGTGCCAGCAGCCGGACAGGGGCAGATTCACCCCTCCACTTT. Translation: CASSRTGADSPLHF.